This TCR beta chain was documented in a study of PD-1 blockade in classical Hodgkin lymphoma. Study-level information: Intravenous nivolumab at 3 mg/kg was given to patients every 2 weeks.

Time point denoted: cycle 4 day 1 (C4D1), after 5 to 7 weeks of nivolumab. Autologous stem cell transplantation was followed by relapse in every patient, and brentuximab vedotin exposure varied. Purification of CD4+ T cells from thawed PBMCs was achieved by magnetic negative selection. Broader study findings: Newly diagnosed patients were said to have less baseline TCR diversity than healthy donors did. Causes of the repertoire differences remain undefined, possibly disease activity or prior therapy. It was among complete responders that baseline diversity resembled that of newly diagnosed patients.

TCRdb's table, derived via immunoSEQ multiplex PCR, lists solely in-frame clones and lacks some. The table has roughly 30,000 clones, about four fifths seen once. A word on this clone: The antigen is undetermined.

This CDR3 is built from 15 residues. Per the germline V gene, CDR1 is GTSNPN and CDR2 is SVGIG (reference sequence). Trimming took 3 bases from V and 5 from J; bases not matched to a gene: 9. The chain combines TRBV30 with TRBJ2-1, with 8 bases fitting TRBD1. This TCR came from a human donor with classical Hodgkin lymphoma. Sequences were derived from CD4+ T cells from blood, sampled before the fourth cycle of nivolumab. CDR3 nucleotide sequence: TGTGCCTGGAGGGGGGGTTGGACAGGGAACAATGAGCAGTTCTTC. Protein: CAWRGGWTGNNEQFF.